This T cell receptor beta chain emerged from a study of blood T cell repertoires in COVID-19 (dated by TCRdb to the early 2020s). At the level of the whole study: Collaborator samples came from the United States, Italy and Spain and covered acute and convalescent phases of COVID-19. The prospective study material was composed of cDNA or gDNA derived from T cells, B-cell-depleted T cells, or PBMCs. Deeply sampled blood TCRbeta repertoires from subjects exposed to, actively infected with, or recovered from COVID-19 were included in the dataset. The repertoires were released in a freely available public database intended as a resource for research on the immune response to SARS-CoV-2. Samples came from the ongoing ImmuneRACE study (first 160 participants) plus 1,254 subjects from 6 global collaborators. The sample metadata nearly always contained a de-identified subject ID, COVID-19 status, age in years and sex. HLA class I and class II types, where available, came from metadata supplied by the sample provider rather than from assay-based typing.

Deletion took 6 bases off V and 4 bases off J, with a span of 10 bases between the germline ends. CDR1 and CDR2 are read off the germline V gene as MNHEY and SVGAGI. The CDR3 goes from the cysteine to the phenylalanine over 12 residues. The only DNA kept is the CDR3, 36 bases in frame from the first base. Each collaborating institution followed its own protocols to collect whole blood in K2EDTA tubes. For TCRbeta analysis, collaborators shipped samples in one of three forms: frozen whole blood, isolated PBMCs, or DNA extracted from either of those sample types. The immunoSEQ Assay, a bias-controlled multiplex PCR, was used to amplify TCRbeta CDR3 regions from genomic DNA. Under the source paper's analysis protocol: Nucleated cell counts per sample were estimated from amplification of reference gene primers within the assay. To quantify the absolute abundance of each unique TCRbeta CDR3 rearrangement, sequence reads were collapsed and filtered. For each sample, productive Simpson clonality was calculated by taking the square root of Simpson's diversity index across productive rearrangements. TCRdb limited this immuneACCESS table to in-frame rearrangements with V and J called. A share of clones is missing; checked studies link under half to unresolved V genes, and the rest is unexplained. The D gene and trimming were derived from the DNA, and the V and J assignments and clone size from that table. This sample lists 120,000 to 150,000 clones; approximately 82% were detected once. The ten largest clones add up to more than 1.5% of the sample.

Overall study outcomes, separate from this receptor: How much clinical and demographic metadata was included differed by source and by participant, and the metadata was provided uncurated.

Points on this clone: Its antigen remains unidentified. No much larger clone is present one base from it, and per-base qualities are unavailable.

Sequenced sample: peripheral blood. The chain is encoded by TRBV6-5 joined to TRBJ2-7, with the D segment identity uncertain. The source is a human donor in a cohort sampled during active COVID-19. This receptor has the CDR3 CASSGSDYEQYF. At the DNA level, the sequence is TGTGCCAGCAGCGGGTCGGATTACGAGCAGTACTTC.